Given below is one T cell receptor (beta chain) in context. Its antigen specificity is not known. A read error may produce the germline difference seen at one junction end. The data originate from a study of T cell changes during pregnancy in multiple sclerosis (dated by TCRdb to about 2019). Study-wide context: The study examined how the T cell repertoire changed over the course of pregnancy in women with multiple sclerosis.

There are 11 amino acids in the CDR3, from cysteine to phenylalanine inclusive. This entry keeps only the CDR3 DNA: 33 bases, framed from base 1. For CDR1 and CDR2, the germline V gene (reference sequence) lists LNHDA and SQIVND. Libraries were constructed by the immunoSEQ multiplex PCR assay. In its TCRdb copy, this immuneACCESS table keeps in-frame sequences only and misses some clones. Where compared with another copy, unresolved V genes explain less than half of these, and the others have no known cause. A total of some 110,000 clones appear in this sample, more than 80% of them only once. The ten largest clones represent 1.6% of the sample.

This sequence uses TRBV19 and TRBJ2-1; the D gene is possibly TRBD1, with 6 bases matching. Here the sequenced sample was peripheral blood, taken before pregnancy. This TCR derives from a female donor with multiple sclerosis, enrolled in a pregnancy study. In nucleotides, the sequence is TGTGCCAGTGAACAACGGGACATTAGAATCTTC. It codes for CASEQRDIRIF.